The 21 T cell receptor beta chains in this list originate from one sample, sequenced in a study of blood T cell repertoires in COVID-19. This table comes from immunoSEQ multiplex PCR, and its TCRdb copy is limited to in-frame clones, with some not included. The data contain roughly 190,000 clones, roughly 86% of them singletons. Sequencing used peripheral blood. All receptors derive from a woman aged 70 to 79 with active or convalescent COVID-19.

The sample holds a few counts of this clone. The chain links TRBV6-2 or TRBV6-3 to TRBJ1-1; D is perhaps TRBD1 (5 bases). Germline CDR1 reads MNHEY; CDR2 reads SVGEGT. The CDR3 is made up of 14 amino acids. Trimming took off 2 bases at V and 1 base at J, with 8 bases between the two ends. The CDR3 is CASSYPRENTEAFF. CDR3 bases: TGTGCCAGCAGTTACCCCAGGGAGAACACTGAAGCTTTCTTT.

Here the CDR3 reads CASSLLDRASWYGYTF. CDR3 nucleotides: TGTGCCAGCAGCTTGCTAGACAGGGCCTCTTGGTATGGCTACACCTTC. This rearrangement joins TRBV7-9 to TRBJ1-2; 7 bases are shared with TRBD1. The CDR3 sequence is 16 residues long. With V trimmed by 3 bases and J by 5 bases, 12 bases remained unmatched. Germline-derived CDR1 and CDR2 are SEHNR and FQNEAQ (reference sequence). The full variable domain, rest sourced from reference TRBV7-9 and TRBJ1-2, is DTGVSQNPRHKITKRGQNVTFRCDPISEHNRLYWYRQTLGQGPEFLTYFQNEAQLEKSRLLSDRFSAERPKGSFSTLEIQRTEQGDSAMYLCASSLLDRASWYGYTFGSGTRLTVV.

V usage is TRBV2 and J usage is TRBJ1-5, with a weak D call TRBD1 (6 bases). The V end was cut by 7 bases, the J end by 7 bases, with 17 bases between. This CDR3 is built from 14 residues. Germline V lookup: CDR1 SNHLY, CDR2 FYNNEI. The DNA of the CDR3 is TGTGCCAGCAACTCCAGGACAGCTAGCCAGCCCCAGCATTTT. It codes for CASNSRTASQPQHF.

In this sample, this clone turned up many times. This chain joins TRBV20-1 and TRBJ2-1; D call uncertain. Trimming shortened V by 3 bases and J by 8 bases, and 8 bases separated the two germline ends. The V gene's germline CDR1 is DFQATT and CDR2 SNEGSKA (reference sequence). The CDR3 runs 11 residues. The DNA for the CDR3 is TGCAGTGCTAGTAAAGGAGATGAGCAGTTCTTC. Residues: CSASKGDEQFF.

The rearrangement uses TRBV18 and TRBJ2-2; D may be TRBD2 (6 bases). The length of the CDR3 is 16 residues. V lost 2 bases to trimming and J lost 6 bases, with 16 bases between them. Germline CDR1 KGHSH, CDR2 LQKENI. CDR3 sequence: CASSPYNQGGPGELFF. As DNA, the CDR3 is TGTGCCAGCTCACCATATAACCAGGGAGGTCCCGGGGAGCTGTTTTTT. Full variable domain (remainder filled in from reference TRBV18 and TRBJ2-2): NAGVMQNPRHLVRRRGQEARLRCSPMKGHSHVYWYRQLPEEGLKFMVYLQKENIIDESGMPKERFSAEFPKEGPSILRIQQVVRGDSAAYFCASSPYNQGGPGELFFGEGSRLTVL.

The rearrangement joins TRBV6-5 to TRBJ2-7; D possibly corresponds to TRBD1 (6 bases). The CDR3 has 14 amino acids. Trimming took 8 bases from V and 3 from J, leaving 17 bases between them. Germline CDR1 is MNHEY and CDR2 is SVGAGI. The CDR3 sequence is CASRQATQGYEQYF. CDR3 sequence (DNA): TGTGCCAGCCGACAGGCCACCCAGGGCTACGAGCAGTACTTC.

CDR3 in DNA: TGTGCCAGTAGTTGGGGGCAGGGGGTGACGATACAAGAGACCCAGTACTTC. Amino acids: CASSWGQGVTIQETQYF. J is TRBJ2-5 and V is TRBV19, with 7 positions matching TRBD1. Germline V gene lookup returns CDR1 LNHDA and CDR2 SQIVND (reference sequence). The trim removed 5 bases at V and 2 bases at J, leaving 14 bases unmatched. The CDR3 is 17 amino acids.

The rearrangement joins TRBV11-2 to TRBJ2-3, with TRBD2 identical over 14 bases. Germline CDR1 is SGHAT and CDR2 is FQNNGV. The CDR3 spans 16 residues. The V and J ends lost 0 bases and 6 bases, in that order; junction bases with no gene match: 2. In DNA, the CDR3 is TGTGCCAGCAGCTTAGAAGGGACTAGCGGGAGTGATACGCAGTATTTT. It yields the protein CASSLEGTSGSDTQYF. Full variable domain (outside the CDR3, taken from reference TRBV11-2 and TRBJ2-3): EAGVAQSPRYKIIEKRQSVAFWCNPISGHATLYWYQQILGQGPKLLIQFQNNGVVDDSQLPKDRFSAERLKGVDSTLKIQPAKLEDSAVYLCASSLEGTSGSDTQYFGPGTRLTVL.

The gene calls are TRBV4-1 and TRBJ2-1; no clear D. The CDR3 consists of 14 residues. V gave up 2 bases and J gave up 6 bases, with 11 bases separating them. Germline V lookup: CDR1 MGHRA, CDR2 YSYEKL. The CDR3 is CASSQNLGVNEQFF. Written as DNA, the CDR3 is TGCGCCAGCAGCCAAAACCTCGGAGTCAATGAGCAGTTCTTC.

The V call is TRBV5-6, the J call TRBJ2-3; 9 bases line up with TRBD2. There are 15 residues in the CDR3. V shed 4 bases and J 1 base; nucleotides not matched to a gene: 4. Germline CDR1 is SGHDT and CDR2 is YYEEEE. In DNA, the CDR3 is TGTGCCAGCAGCATCCGGACTAGCGGCACAGATACGCAGTATTTT. Amino acids: CASSIRTSGTDTQYF.

The V gene is TRBV6-5, the J gene TRBJ1-2; TRBD1 matches at 7 bases. Germline trimming cut 6 bases from V and 3 bases from J; bases unmatched to any gene: 7. The CDR3 spans 14 residues. Germline CDR1 and CDR2: MNHEY and SVGAGI. The CDR3 bases are TGTGCCAGCAGCCGCCGACAGGGTGACTATGGCTACACCTTC. It codes for CASSRRQGDYGYTF.

The chain has TRBV12-3 or TRBV12-4 and TRBJ1-2; 8 bases line up with TRBD1. CDR3 length equals 11 residues. V lost 5 bases and J lost 13; bases outside the gene matches: 6. The CDR3 reads CASSAGQAATF. CDR3 coding DNA: TGTGCCAGCAGTGCGGGACAGGCCGCCACCTTC.

V gene TRBV3-1 (or the pseudogene TRBV3-2) combines with J gene TRBJ2-3; 9 bases are shared with TRBD1. Germline V CDR1 and CDR2: LGHDT, YNNKEL (reference sequence). The CDR3 covers 17 residues. With 4 bases clipped from V and 5 bases from J, the junction kept 13 bases outside the gene matches. CDR3 sequence: CASSLGGGQGYRDTQYF. The CDR3 DNA reads as TGTGCCAGCAGCCTTGGGGGGGGACAGGGTTATAGAGATACGCAGTATTTT.

This clone came up once. The genes are TRBV18 and TRBJ2-5, with D unresolved. Germline CDR1 reads KGHSH; CDR2 reads LQKENI. Trimming removed 3 bases at V and 2 bases at J, with 7 bases between. This CDR3 region has 13 residues. This CDR3 reads CASSPLRQETQYF. The CDR3 DNA reads as TGTGCCAGCTCACCCCTTCGTCAAGAGACCCAGTACTTC.

The chain employs TRBV2 and TRBJ1-6, with 11 bases identical to TRBD1. This CDR3 is built from 15 residues. Germline CDR1 and CDR2: SNHLY and FYNNEI. Losses at the gene ends were 2 bases for V and 9 bases for J; bases not matched to a gene: 3. CDR3 DNA: TGTGCCAGCAGTGAATCCGGGACAGGGGGTTCACCCCTCCACTTT. This gives the protein CASSESGTGGSPLHF.

This chain links TRBV12-2 with TRBJ2-1; TRBD2 is the table's D call and was not checked against the DNA. TRBV12-2 is labeled a pseudogene. The CDR3 spans 17 residues. The CDR3 is CASRLDGGGRAYNEQFF. The CDR3 DNA follows: TGTGCAAGTCGCTTAGATGGAGGCGGGCGGGCCTACAATGAGCAGTTCTTC.

V usage is TRBV12-5 and J usage is TRBJ2-7, with TRBD2 identical over 8 bases. Germline trimming cut 5 bases from V and 1 base from J; bases unmatched to any gene: 13. Germline CDR1 is LGHNT and CDR2 is FRNRAP. The CDR3 length is 17 residues. CDR3 protein: CASGQGLAGAPSYEQYF. CDR3 DNA: TGTGCTAGTGGTCAAGGACTAGCAGGGGCACCATCCTACGAGCAGTACTTC.

The rearrangement joins TRBV10-3 to TRBJ2-1, with 13 bases identical to TRBD2. The CDR3 runs 15 residues. Germline CDR1 reads ENHRY; CDR2 reads SYGVKD. The ends lost 6 bases at V and 8 bases at J; junction bases unmatched: 7. The CDR3 nucleotides are TGTGCCATCAGCATAACTAGCGGGAGGGCCCATGAGCAGTTCTTC. It specifies CAISITSGRAHEQFF.

This chain uses TRBV28 with TRBJ2-5; 7 bases line up with TRBD1. Per the germline V gene, CDR1 is MDHEN and CDR2 is SYDVKM. V shed 5 bases, J shed 4 bases, and the junction held 13 bases outside the gene matches. The CDR3 loop spans 16 amino acids. This chain's CDR3 is CASSGIRQGPAETQYF. CDR3 coding DNA: TGTGCCAGCAGTGGAATAAGACAGGGACCGGCAGAGACCCAGTACTTC. Looking up the rest from reference TRBV28 and TRBJ2-5 gives the full variable domain: DVKVTQSSRYLVKRTGEKVFLECVQDMDHENMFWYRQDPGLGLRLIYFSYDVKMKEKGDIPEGYSVSREKKERFSLILESASTNQTSMYLCASSGIRQGPAETQYFGPGTRLLVL.

In its sample, this clone was seen once. The V and J genes are TRBV29-1 and TRBJ2-6; D ambiguous. Per germline, CDR1 SQVTM and CDR2 ANQGSEA. Trimming removed 3 bases at V and 2 bases at J, with 2 bases between. This CDR3 comprises 12 residues. This CDR3 is CSVDTGANVLTF. The CDR3 region has the DNA TGCAGCGTTGACACTGGGGCCAACGTCCTGACTTTC. The full variable domain, completed using reference TRBV29-1 and TRBJ2-6, is SAVISQKPSRDICQRGTSLTIQCQVDSQVTMMFWYRQQPGQSLTLIATANQGSEATYESGFVIDKFPISRPNLTFSTLTVSNMSPEDSSIYLCSVDTGANVLTFGAGSRLTVL.

J is TRBJ2-1 and V is TRBV2, with 9 bases lining up with TRBD2. The CDR3 spans 15 residues. The ends lost 10 bases at V and 9 bases at J; junction bases unmatched: 16. Germline-derived CDR1 and CDR2 are SNHLY and FYNNEI. CDR3 loop: CAIPKGAGGPSEQFF. DNA for the CDR3: TGTGCCATTCCAAAAGGGGCGGGAGGGCCAAGTGAGCAGTTCTTC.